This T cell receptor (beta chain) was captured by sequencing in a study of OX40 agonist ivuxolimab in advanced cancers. Germline CDR1 and CDR2: SGHTA and FQGNSA. Trimming left V 1 base short and J 0 bases short, with 7 bases between. This CDR3 spans 15 amino acids. The data were produced by immunoSEQ multiplex PCR, yet TCRdb's version contains in-frame clones alone and is incomplete. The sample has around 69,000 clones; 85% to 90% are singletons. The chain couples TRBV7-2 to TRBJ2-4; D may be TRBD2 (5 bases). Sequences were derived from CD4+ or CD8+ T cells sorted from blood, sampled in a trial of the OX40 agonist ivuxolimab. The sequence derives from an adult with an advanced solid tumor such as melanoma, head and neck, liver or kidney cancer. Here the CDR3 DNA reads TGTGCCAGCAGCTTAGGAGGGTTAGCCAAAAACATTCAGTACTTC. This codes for CASSLGGLAKNIQYF. Full variable domain (missing parts from reference TRBV7-2 and TRBJ2-4): GAGVSQSPSNKVTEKGKDVELRCDPISGHTALYWYRQSLGQGLEFLIYFQGNSAPDKSGLPSDRFSAERTGGSVSTLTIQRTQQEDSAVYLCASSLGGLAKNIQYFGAGTRLSVL.